This TCR beta chain was profiled in a study of T cell responses to AZD1222 COVID-19 vaccine. Study at large: Combined were second doses at about 4 or about 12 weeks. General study findings and limits: Baseline seropositives among AZD1222 recipients totaled only 5 to 7. Spike-specific TCR breadth and depth grew following two AZD1222 doses. Most donors were white British and more were female, and clonal diversity was possibly underestimated.

To note about this clone: The antigen is not known.

The method was immunoSEQ multiplex PCR; TCRdb's version includes in-frame clones alone and lacks a portion of them. The table records about 110,000 clones, 70% to 90% of them present only once. This TCR was recovered from an adult in good health. The sequencing used peripheral blood, collected on day 0 of AZD1222 vaccination.

For the CDR3, the DNA is TGTGCCAGCAGCCAAGGGGCCAGGGGCAATCAGCCCCAGCATTTT. Its protein product is CASSQGARGNQPQHF. The V gene is TRBV4-2, the J gene TRBJ1-5; D is possibly TRBD1 (5 bases). The CDR3 runs 15 residues. The V end was cut by 1 base, the J end by 2 bases, with 9 bases between. From germline, CDR1 is LGHNA and CDR2 YNFKEQ.